This T cell receptor beta chain was documented in a study of cytomegalovirus exposure and HLA in healthy donors. In this sample, this clone turned up a few times. The target antigen is unknown. Healthy donors of bone marrow made up the group. 60 Vbeta and 13 Jbeta primers were used in PCR. Here immunoSEQ multiplex PCR was the method, and the copy in TCRdb shows in-frame clones only, minus some. The sample carries around 210,000 clones, more than 70% recorded once. Findings and caveats of the study: Beyond CMV serostatus, there was no information to go on about immune exposure. Testing in vitro showed three CMV-associated chains specific for CMV antigens. Cytomegalovirus association was listed for around 170 TCR beta chains.

Material for sequencing was PBMCs. The source of this sequence is a boy aged 5-17 years in good health and CMV-seronegative.

The CDR3 sequence: CASSEVANSPLHF. The CDR3, as DNA: TGTGCCAGCAGTGAAGTAGCTAATTCACCCCTCCACTTT. J is TRBJ1-6 and V is TRBV2; D unresolved. The V end lost 1 base, the J end lost 6 bases, and 4 bases lay between the germline ends. The CDR3 length is 13 residues. Germline CDR1 is SNHLY and CDR2 is FYNNEI.